These T cell receptor beta chains were read from a single sample in a study of control samples from healthy donors and cancer patients. TCRdb's copy holds only in-frame clones and misses some; the assay was immunoSEQ multiplex PCR. Among about 98,000 clones listed, 70% to 80% were seen once. Sequenced: blood. The receptors here all came from a woman aged 25 to 39 in good health. Both conserved end residues are part of each CDR3. Fields, in order: D gene, J gene, V gene, clone size, CDR3 DNA, CDR3 protein. D genes are given only for firm matches. Clone sizes are given selectively: once, few, many, or a class where the clone is expanded.

>TRBD1|TRBJ1-2|TRBV7-2|.
TGTGCCAGCAGCTCCGGGACAGGGGCTCTCGGCTACACCTTC
CASSSGTGALGYTF
>.|TRBJ2-1|TRBV6-2/TRBV6-3|.
TGTGCCAGCAGTTCCCACGTGACGACGGCTTACAATGAGCAGTTCTTC
CASSSHVTTAYNEQFF
>.|TRBJ1-1|TRBV27|.
TGTGCCAGCAGTTTATCAGCCCTGAACACTGAAGCTTTCTTT
CASSLSALNTEAFF
>.|TRBJ1-1|TRBV25-1|once
TGTGCCAGCAGTGAATCTCAGCAGCAACTCTTT
CASSESQQQLF
>TRBD2|TRBJ2-1|TRBV4-2|few
TGTGCCAGCAGCCCAAATCTAGCGGGGGGCCCTGCTTACAATGAGCAGTTCTTC
CASSPNLAGGPAYNEQFF
>.|TRBJ2-3|TRBV3-1/TRBV3-2|.
TGTGCCAGCAGCCAAGGCTGGGTTAGCACAGATACGCAGTATTTT
CASSQGWVSTDTQYF
>.|TRBJ2-7|TRBV5-1|.
TGCGCCAGCAGCTTAAGCTGGAGCTCCTACGAGCAGTACTTC
CASSLSWSSYEQYF
>TRBD1|TRBJ2-4|TRBV2|few
TGTGCCAGCAGGCGAGGGACAGCTAGCAAAAACATTCAGTACTTC
CASRRGTASKNIQYF
>TRBD2|TRBJ2-4|TRBV11-2|.
TGTGCCAGCAGCCCCGGCGGGGGGGCCAAAAACATTCAGTACTTC
CASSPGGGAKNIQYF
>TRBD1|TRBJ1-1|TRBV19|once
TGTGCCAGTAGTATCCCGGACAGGCTGAACACTGAAGCTTTCTTT
CASSIPDRLNTEAFF
>.|TRBJ2-1|TRBV7-2|once
TGTGCCAGCAGCTTAGCGTCTACAGCAATCAATGAGCAGTTCTTC
CASSLASTAINEQFF